This entry features one T cell receptor (beta chain) sequence. As originally analysed: How many nucleated cells were present was estimated from reference gene primer amplification. Clones were sequenced by immunoSEQ multiplex PCR, and TCRdb holds only the in-frame ones, with some missing. V, J and clone size derive from that table, while D and trimming were established from the DNA sequence. This sample has roughly 98,000 clones, with 82% found just once. This record comes from a study of blood T cell repertoires in COVID-19. At the level of the study: Spain, Italy and the United States supplied samples that represented acute and convalescent COVID-19. In each case, the material was cDNA or gDNA derived from T cells, B-cell-depleted T cells, or PBMCs.

The junction had 11 bases not matched to a gene; V was cut back by 6 bases and J by 3 bases. This CDR3 is 16 amino acids long. Germline CDR1 is SNHLY and CDR2 is FYNNEI. Sequencing input: peripheral blood. This TCR derives from a man aged 65 to 85 with active or convalescent COVID-19. V usage is TRBV2 and J usage is TRBJ2-7; 10 bases align to TRBD1. The CDR3 coding sequence is TGTGCCAGCAGACCCGGACAGGGGGATTTCTTCTACGAGCAGTACTTC. It codes for CASRPGQGDFFYEQYF.